This entry lists 22 T cell receptor beta chains sequenced from one sample in a study of shared clonotypes between healthy human individuals. Using immunoSEQ multiplex PCR, the repertoire was profiled, and TCRdb retains in-frame clones only, with some absent. This sample yields about 1 million clones, of which around 76% are seen a single time; about 1.5% belongs to the top ten. Sequenced: memory CD4+ T cells sorted from blood. Subset in this sample: CD45RA-negative fraction. These receptors all stem from a man younger than 30 in good health.

The CDR3 sequence is CASSVDLSFRSGEQYF. CDR3 in DNA: TGTGCCAGCAGCGTAGATTTAAGCTTTCGGAGCGGCGAGCAGTACTTC. The chain has TRBV9 and TRBJ2-7; D may be TRBD2 (5 bases). The CDR3 sequence is 16 residues long. With 0 bases removed from V and 6 bases from J, the gap between germline ends came to 19 bases. Germline-derived CDR1 and CDR2 are SGDLS and YYNGEE.

The chain has TRBV19 and TRBJ2-1; no firm D call. CDR3 length: 14 amino acids. The germline V gene has CDR1 LNHDA and CDR2 SQIVND (reference sequence). The V end was cut by 3 bases, the J end by 3 bases, with 9 bases between. CDR3 nucleotides: TGTGCCAGTAGTATGGGATCCATCTACAATGAGCAGTTCTTC. Amino acids: CASSMGSIYNEQFF.

V gene TRBV30 combines with J gene TRBJ2-1; TRBD2 agrees at 7 bases. Germline lookup yields CDR1 GTSNPN and CDR2 SVGIG (reference sequence). V was pared by 2 bases and J by 4 bases, with 8 bases of the junction left unmatched. This CDR3 region has 15 residues. CDR3 sequence reads: CAWSPRGGMYNEQFF. In DNA, the CDR3 is TGTGCCTGGAGTCCCCGCGGGGGAATGTACAATGAGCAGTTCTTC.

The chain has TRBV7-2 and TRBJ2-5; TRBD2 agrees at 9 bases. Germline CDR1 reads SGHTA; CDR2 reads FQGNSA. This CDR3 has 17 amino acids. V trimming: 5 bases; J trimming: 5 bases; junction bases outside the gene matches: 15. The CDR3 loop is CASSPQLASGVRETQYF. Written as DNA, the CDR3 is TGTGCCAGCAGCCCGCAACTTGCTAGCGGGGTCCGGGAGACCCAGTACTTC. Looking up the rest from reference TRBV7-2 and TRBJ2-5 gives the full variable domain: GAGVSQSPSNKVTEKGKDVELRCDPISGHTALYWYRQSLGQGLEFLIYFQGNSAPDKSGLPSDRFSAERTGGSVSTLTIQRTQQEDSAVYLCASSPQLASGVRETQYFGPGTRLLVL.

The gene calls are TRBV7-2 and TRBJ2-1; 7 nucleotides agree with TRBD2. Germline trimming cut 1 base from V and 5 bases from J; bases unmatched to any gene: 5. The CDR3 runs 15 residues. CDR1 SGHTA and CDR2 FQGNSA come from the germline V gene. CDR3 loop: CASSLVWGGDNEQFF. CDR3 sequence (DNA): TGTGCCAGCAGCTTAGTCTGGGGAGGGGACAATGAGCAGTTCTTC. Using reference TRBV7-2 and TRBJ2-1 for the parts outside the CDR3, the full variable domain is GAGVSQSPSNKVTEKGKDVELRCDPISGHTALYWYRQSLGQGLEFLIYFQGNSAPDKSGLPSDRFSAERTGGSVSTLTIQRTQQEDSAVYLCASSLVWGGDNEQFFGPGTRLTVL.

Ten or more counts support this clone. The chain couples TRBV5-1 to TRBJ1-2, with D perhaps matching TRBD1 (6 bases). The germline CDR1 and CDR2 sequences are SGHRS and YFSETQ. Trimming removed 4 bases from V and 6 bases from J, with 10 bases in between. The CDR3 totals 12 residues. The CDR3 loop is CASSPDRHGYTF. The DNA for the CDR3 is TGCGCCAGCAGCCCTGACAGGCATGGCTACACCTTC.

This clone has just a few counts. The chain combines TRBV27 with TRBJ1-1; no clear D gene. Germline assignment: CDR1 MNHEY and CDR2 SMNVEV (reference sequence). The germline V and J ends were trimmed by 8 bases and 1 base, with 8 bases remaining between them. The CDR3 length is 12 residues. The CDR3 DNA reads as TGTGCCAGCCTTGGACGGAACACTGAAGCTTTCTTT. This gives the protein CASLGRNTEAFF.

The rearrangement uses TRBV11-3 and TRBJ1-1; TRBD1 is a possible D gene (5 bases). The V end was cut by 2 bases, the J end by 1 base, with 8 bases between. In germline, CDR1 is SGHNT, CDR2 YENEEA. The CDR3 is 14 amino acids. CDR3 nucleotide sequence: TGTGCCAGCAGCTTAAGGGGAAGGAACACTGAAGCTTTCTTT. It codes for CASSLRGRNTEAFF.

This rearrangement joins TRBV15 to TRBJ1-5; no definite D call. The V end was cut by 0 bases, the J end by 9 bases, with 6 bases between. The length of the CDR3 is 12 residues. CDR1 and CDR2 (germline): LNHNV, YYDKDF (reference sequence). The CDR3 region has the DNA TGTGCCACCAGCAGAGATTTCGGGCCCCAGCATTTT. Residues: CATSRDFGPQHF.

The rearrangement uses TRBV5-6 and TRBJ2-1, with TRBD1 identical over 7 bases. J was trimmed by 4 bases and V by 4 bases; bases with no gene match: 5. The CDR3 is 14 amino acids. CDR1 and CDR2 (germline): SGHDT, YYEEEE. CDR3: CASSPGTAYNEQFF. The CDR3 nucleotides are TGTGCCAGCAGCCCAGGGACAGCGTACAATGAGCAGTTCTTC.

The chain recombines TRBV4-3 with TRBJ2-6, with 9 nucleotides matching TRBD1. Looked up from germline, CDR1 is LGHNA and CDR2 is YSLEER. This CDR3 region has 19 residues. The V and J ends lost 0 bases and 0 bases, in that order; junction bases with no gene match: 6. CDR3 bases: TGCGCCAGCAGCCAAGATCAGGACAGGGGTTTCTCTGGGGCCAACGTCCTGACTTTC. This encodes CASSQDQDRGFSGANVLTF.

The chain carries TRBV29-1 and TRBJ2-1; unclear D gene. Germline CDR1 is SQVTM and CDR2 is ANQGSEA. This CDR3 region has 12 residues. Trimming took 2 bases from V and 7 from J, leaving 9 bases between them. Here the CDR3 DNA reads TGCAGCGTTGAATCCTACAGTAATGAGCAGTTCTTC. Translating it yields CSVESYSNEQFF.

This rearrangement joins TRBV19 to TRBJ1-6; D not certain. Trimming cost V 1 base and J 9 bases, with 13 bases left between them. The length of the CDR3 is 15 residues. Per the germline V gene, CDR1 is LNHDA and CDR2 is SQIVND (reference sequence). DNA for the CDR3: TGTGCCAGTAGTATAGGCGGCCAGGTCGGTTCACCCCTCCACTTT. This encodes CASSIGGQVGSPLHF.

This clone was detected a few times. The chain is built from TRBV4-1 and TRBJ2-1; 9 bases agree with TRBD2. The CDR3 spans 16 residues. V shed 1 base and J 8 bases; nucleotides not matched to a gene: 9. Germline V gene sequence: CDR1 MGHRA, CDR2 YSYEKL. Written as DNA, the CDR3 is TGCGCCAGCAGCCAAGGGAAAAGCGGGAGGCTCGATGAGCAGTTCTTC. Translating gives CASSQGKSGRLDEQFF.

V gene TRBV6-1 combines with J gene TRBJ2-3; D not resolved. Germline V gene sequence: CDR1 MNHNS, CDR2 SASEGT. The ends were cut back, 1 base at V and 0 bases at J, with 8 bases in the middle. This CDR3 has 15 residues. CDR3 bases: TGTGCCAGCAGTGAAGGCTACTTGAGCACAGATACGCAGTATTTT. Its translation is CASSEGYLSTDTQYF.

This clone was found once. V usage is TRBV28 and J usage is TRBJ1-5; TRBD1 matches at 10 bases. Germline CDR1 is MDHEN and CDR2 is SYDVKM. J lost 4 bases, V lost 5 bases, and 11 bases had no gene match. The CDR3 consists of 17 residues. The CDR3 DNA follows: TGTGCCAGCAGTCCCAAAAAGACAGGGGGCCGGAATCAGCCCCAGCATTTT. This gives the protein CASSPKKTGGRNQPQHF.

This chain joins TRBV7-2 and TRBJ1-5; D unresolved. CDR1 and CDR2 (germline): SGHTA, FQGNSA. The CDR3 has 13 amino acids. V was shortened by 1 base and J by 3 bases, with 4 bases between the two germline ends. Here the CDR3 DNA reads TGTGCCAGCAGCTTAGTTCACAATCAGCCCCAGCATTTT. As protein: CASSLVHNQPQHF. Full variable domain (remainder filled in from reference TRBV7-2 and TRBJ1-5): GAGVSQSPSNKVTEKGKDVELRCDPISGHTALYWYRQSLGQGLEFLIYFQGNSAPDKSGLPSDRFSAERTGGSVSTLTIQRTQQEDSAVYLCASSLVHNQPQHFGDGTRLSIL.

This chain uses TRBV15 with TRBJ1-2; D possibly corresponds to TRBD1 (5 bases). This CDR3 is 14 amino acids long. The V gene lost 2 bases and the J gene lost 6 bases, with 13 bases spanning the gap. CDR1 and CDR2 (germline): LNHNV, YYDKDF (reference sequence). The chain's CDR3 is CATSRPGPGNGYTF. The DNA of the CDR3 is TGTGCCACCAGCAGACCGGGGCCGGGGAATGGCTACACCTTC.

The V and J genes are TRBV29-1 and TRBJ1-4; TRBD1 might be the D (6 bases). Germline lookup yields CDR1 SQVTM and CDR2 ANQGSEA. Trimming removed 8 bases from V and 7 bases from J, with 17 bases in between. CDR3 size: 13 residues. The CDR3 here is CSTHGGGSEKLFF. CDR3 in DNA: TGCAGCACCCATGGGGGCGGTAGTGAAAAACTGTTTTTT.

The chain joins TRBV10-2 to TRBJ2-3; TRBD2 matches at 10 bases. The trim removed 4 bases at V and 2 bases at J, leaving 9 bases unmatched. The germline V gene has CDR1 WSHSY and CDR2 SAAADI. CDR3 length: 17 residues. CDR3 nucleotides: TGCGCCAGCAGTGCTACTAGCGGGGTTTATTCCACAGATACGCAGTATTTT. Its protein is CASSATSGVYSTDTQYF.

This clone showed up just once. At the DNA level, this CDR3 is encoded by other sequences in the same sample as well. This chain joins TRBV18 and TRBJ1-2; D remains ambiguous. In germline, CDR1 is KGHSH, CDR2 LQKENI. The CDR3 length is 13 residues. V was pared by 3 bases and J by 1 base, with 6 bases between. CDR3 DNA: TGTGCCAGCTCACCCTCTGGTAACTATGGCTACACCTTC. Residues: CASSPSGNYGYTF.

The V and J genes are TRBV5-1 and TRBJ2-3, with 7 nucleotides matching TRBD1. CDR3 length: 14 amino acids. Trimming at V came to 2 bases and at J to 7 bases, leaving 7 bases not matched to a gene. From germline, CDR1 is SGHRS and CDR2 YFSETQ. The CDR3 reads CASSLGQVGHTQYF. For the CDR3, the DNA is TGCGCCAGCAGCTTAGGACAGGTTGGCCATACGCAGTATTTT.